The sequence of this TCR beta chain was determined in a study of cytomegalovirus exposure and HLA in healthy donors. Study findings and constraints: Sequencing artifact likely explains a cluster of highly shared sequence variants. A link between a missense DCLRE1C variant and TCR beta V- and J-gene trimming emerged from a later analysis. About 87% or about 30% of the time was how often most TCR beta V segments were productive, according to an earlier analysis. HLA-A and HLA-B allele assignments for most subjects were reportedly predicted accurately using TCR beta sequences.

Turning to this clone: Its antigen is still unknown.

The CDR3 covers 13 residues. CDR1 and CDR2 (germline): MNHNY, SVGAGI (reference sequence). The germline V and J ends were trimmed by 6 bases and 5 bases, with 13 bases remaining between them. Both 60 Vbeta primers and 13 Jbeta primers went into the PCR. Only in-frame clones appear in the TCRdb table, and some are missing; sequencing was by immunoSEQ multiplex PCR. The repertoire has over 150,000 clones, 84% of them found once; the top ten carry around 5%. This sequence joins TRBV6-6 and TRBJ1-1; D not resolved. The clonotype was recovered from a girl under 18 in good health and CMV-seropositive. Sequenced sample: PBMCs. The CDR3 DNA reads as TGTGCCAGCAGCCCCCTTAGCGGAACTGAAGCTTTCTTT. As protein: CASSPLSGTEAFF.